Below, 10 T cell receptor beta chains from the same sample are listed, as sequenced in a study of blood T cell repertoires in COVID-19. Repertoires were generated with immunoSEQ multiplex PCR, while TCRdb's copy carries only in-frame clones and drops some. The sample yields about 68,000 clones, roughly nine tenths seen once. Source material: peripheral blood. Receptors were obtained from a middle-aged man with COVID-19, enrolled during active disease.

The CDR3 here is CASRQLLPSYEQYF. The DNA for the CDR3 is TGCGCCAGTCGACAGTTACTCCCCTCCTACGAGCAGTACTTC. The V and J genes are TRBV4-1 and TRBJ2-7; a possible D gene is TRBD1 (5 bases). The CDR3 is 14 amino acids. Trimming cost V 9 bases and J 0 bases, with 15 bases left between them. CDR1 is MGHRA, CDR2 YSYEKL, per germline.

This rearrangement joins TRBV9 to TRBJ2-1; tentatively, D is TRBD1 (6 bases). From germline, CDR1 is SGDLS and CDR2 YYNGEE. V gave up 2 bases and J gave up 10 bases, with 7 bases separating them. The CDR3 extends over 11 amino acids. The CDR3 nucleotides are TGTGCCAGCAGCGTCGGACAGGAGCAGTTCTTC. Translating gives CASSVGQEQFF.

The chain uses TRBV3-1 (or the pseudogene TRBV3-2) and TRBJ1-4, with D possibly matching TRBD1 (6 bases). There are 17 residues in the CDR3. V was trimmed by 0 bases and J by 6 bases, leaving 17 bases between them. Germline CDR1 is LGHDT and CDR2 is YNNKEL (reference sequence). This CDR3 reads CASSQDDRQASDEKLFF. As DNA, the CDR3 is TGTGCCAGCAGCCAAGACGACAGGCAGGCCTCTGATGAAAAACTGTTTTTT.

CDR3 protein: CASSTADAEQYF. DNA of the CDR3: TGTGCCAGCAGCACAGCTGACGCCGAGCAGTACTTC. The gene calls are TRBV6-6 and TRBJ2-7; D is ambiguous. Trimming pared 6 bases from V and 6 bases from J, leaving 12 bases between. Germline CDR1 and CDR2: MNHNY and SVGAGI (reference sequence). CDR3 length: 12 amino acids.

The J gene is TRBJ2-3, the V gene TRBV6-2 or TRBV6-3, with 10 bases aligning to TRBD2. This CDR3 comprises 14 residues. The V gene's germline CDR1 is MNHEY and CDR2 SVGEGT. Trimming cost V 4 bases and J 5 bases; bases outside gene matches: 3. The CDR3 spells CASSWSGGEDTQYF. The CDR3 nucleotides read TGTGCCAGCAGTTGGAGCGGGGGGGAAGATACGCAGTATTTT.

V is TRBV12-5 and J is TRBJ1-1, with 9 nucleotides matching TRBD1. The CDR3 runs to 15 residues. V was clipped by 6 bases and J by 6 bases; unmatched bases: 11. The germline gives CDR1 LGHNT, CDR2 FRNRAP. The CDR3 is CASGRPGQGIAEAFF. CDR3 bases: TGTGCTAGTGGACGTCCGGGACAGGGTATCGCTGAAGCTTTCTTT.

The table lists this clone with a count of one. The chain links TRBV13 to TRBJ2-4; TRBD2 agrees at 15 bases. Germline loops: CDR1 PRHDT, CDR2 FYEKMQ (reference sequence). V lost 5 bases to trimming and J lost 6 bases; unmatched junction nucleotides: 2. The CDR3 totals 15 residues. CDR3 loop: CASSPGLAGGNIQYF. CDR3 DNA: TGTGCCAGCAGCCCGGGACTAGCGGGGGGAAACATTCAGTACTTC.

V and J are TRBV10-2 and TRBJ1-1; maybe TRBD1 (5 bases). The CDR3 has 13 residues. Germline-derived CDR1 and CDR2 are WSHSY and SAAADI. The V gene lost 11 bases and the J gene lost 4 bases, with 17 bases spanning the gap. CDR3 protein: CAVQKQATTEAFF. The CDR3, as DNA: TGCGCCGTCCAAAAACAGGCGACCACTGAAGCTTTCTTT.

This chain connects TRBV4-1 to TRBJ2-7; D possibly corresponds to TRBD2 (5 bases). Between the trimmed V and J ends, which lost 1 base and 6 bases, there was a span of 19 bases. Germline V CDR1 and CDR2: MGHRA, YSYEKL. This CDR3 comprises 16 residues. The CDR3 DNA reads TGCGCCAGCAGCCAAGCATCGGGAACGGGGTCAGGCGAGCAGTACTTC. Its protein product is CASSQASGTGSGEQYF.

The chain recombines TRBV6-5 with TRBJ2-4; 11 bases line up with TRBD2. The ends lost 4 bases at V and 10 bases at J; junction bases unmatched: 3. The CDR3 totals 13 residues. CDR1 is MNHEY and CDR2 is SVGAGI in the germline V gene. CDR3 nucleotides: TGTGCCAGCAGTTTTACTAGCGGGGGAATTCAGTACTTC. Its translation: CASSFTSGGIQYF.